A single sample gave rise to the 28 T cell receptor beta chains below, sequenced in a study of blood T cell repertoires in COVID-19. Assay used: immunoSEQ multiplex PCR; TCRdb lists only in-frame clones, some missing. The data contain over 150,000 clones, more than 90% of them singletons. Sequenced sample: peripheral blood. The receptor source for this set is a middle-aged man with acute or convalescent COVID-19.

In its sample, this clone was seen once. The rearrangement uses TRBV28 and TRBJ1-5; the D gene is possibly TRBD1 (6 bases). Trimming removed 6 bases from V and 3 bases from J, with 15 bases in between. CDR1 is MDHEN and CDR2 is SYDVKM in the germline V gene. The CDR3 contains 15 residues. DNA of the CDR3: TGTGCCAGCAGATACAGGGATAATAACAATCAGCCCCAGCATTTT. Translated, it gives CASRYRDNNNQPQHF.

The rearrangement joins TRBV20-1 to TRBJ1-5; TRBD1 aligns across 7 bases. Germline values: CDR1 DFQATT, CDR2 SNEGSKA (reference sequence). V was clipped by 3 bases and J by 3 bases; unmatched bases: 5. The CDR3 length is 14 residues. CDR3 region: CSASLGTDNQPQHF. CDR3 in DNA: TGCAGTGCTAGTCTGGGGACAGACAATCAGCCCCAGCATTTT.

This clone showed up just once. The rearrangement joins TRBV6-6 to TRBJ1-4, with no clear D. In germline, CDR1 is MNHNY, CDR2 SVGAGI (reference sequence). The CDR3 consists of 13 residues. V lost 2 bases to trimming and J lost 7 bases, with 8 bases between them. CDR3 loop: CASSYVFGEKLFF. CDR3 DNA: TGTGCCAGCAGTTACGTGTTCGGTGAAAAACTGTTTTTT.

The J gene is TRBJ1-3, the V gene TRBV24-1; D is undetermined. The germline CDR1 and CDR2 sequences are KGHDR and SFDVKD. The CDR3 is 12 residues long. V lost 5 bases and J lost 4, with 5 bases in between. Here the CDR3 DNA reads TGTGCCACCAGTGCTACGGGAAACACCATATATTTT. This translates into CATSATGNTIYF.

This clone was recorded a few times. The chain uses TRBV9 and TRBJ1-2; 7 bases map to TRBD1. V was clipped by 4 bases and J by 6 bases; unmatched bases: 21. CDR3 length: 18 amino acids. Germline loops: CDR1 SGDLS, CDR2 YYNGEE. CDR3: CASSSLGNRGHSLHGYTF. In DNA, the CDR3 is TGTGCCAGCAGCTCCCTCGGGAACAGGGGACACAGCTTGCATGGCTACACCTTC. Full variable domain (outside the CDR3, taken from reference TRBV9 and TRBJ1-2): DSGVTQTPKHLITATGQRVTLRCSPRSGDLSVYWYQQSLDQGLQFLIQYYNGEERAKGNILERFSAQQFPDLHSELNLSSLELGDSALYFCASSSLGNRGHSLHGYTFGSGTRLTVV.

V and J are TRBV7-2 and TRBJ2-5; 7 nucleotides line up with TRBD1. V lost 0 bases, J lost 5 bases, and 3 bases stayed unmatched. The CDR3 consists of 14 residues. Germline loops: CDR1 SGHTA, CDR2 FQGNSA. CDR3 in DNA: TGTGCCAGCAGCTTAGCTCAGGGGGTGGAGACCCAGTACTTC. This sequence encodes CASSLAQGVETQYF. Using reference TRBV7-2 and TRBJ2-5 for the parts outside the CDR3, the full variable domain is GAGVSQSPSNKVTEKGKDVELRCDPISGHTALYWYRQSLGQGLEFLIYFQGNSAPDKSGLPSDRFSAERTGGSVSTLTIQRTQQEDSAVYLCASSLAQGVETQYFGPGTRLLVL.

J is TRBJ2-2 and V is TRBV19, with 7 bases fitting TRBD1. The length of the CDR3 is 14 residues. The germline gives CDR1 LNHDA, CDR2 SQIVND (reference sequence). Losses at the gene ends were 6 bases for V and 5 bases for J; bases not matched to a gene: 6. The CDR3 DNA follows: TGTGCCAGTAGGCACAGGGGTAGGACCGGGGAGCTGTTTTTT. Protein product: CASRHRGRTGELFF.

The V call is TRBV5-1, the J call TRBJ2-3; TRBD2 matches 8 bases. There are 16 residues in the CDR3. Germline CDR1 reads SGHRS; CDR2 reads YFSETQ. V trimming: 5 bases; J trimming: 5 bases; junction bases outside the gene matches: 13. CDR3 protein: CASSPPLREGGDTQYF. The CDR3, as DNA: TGCGCCAGCAGTCCTCCCTTACGGGAGGGCGGAGATACGCAGTATTTT.

CDR3 region: CASSPQEGRGEAFF. The CDR3 region has the DNA TGTGCCAGCAGCCCCCAAGAGGGGCGGGGGGAAGCTTTCTTT. The chain is built from TRBV3-1 (or the pseudogene TRBV3-2) and TRBJ1-1; tentative D call: TRBD1 (5 bases). The CDR3 totals 14 residues. V lost 4 bases and J 8 bases, leaving 17 bases between the germline ends. Germline lookup yields CDR1 LGHDT and CDR2 YNNKEL (reference sequence).

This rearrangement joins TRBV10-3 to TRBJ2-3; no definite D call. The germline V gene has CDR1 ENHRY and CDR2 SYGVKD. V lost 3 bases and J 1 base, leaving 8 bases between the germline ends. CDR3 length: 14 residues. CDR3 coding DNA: TGTGCCATCAGTGAATCCCAGGGCACAGATACGCAGTATTTT. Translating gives CAISESQGTDTQYF.

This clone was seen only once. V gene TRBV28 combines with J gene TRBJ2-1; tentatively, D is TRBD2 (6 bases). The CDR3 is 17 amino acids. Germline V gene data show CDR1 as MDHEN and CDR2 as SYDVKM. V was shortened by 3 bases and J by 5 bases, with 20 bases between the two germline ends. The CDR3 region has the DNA TGTGCCAGCAGTTTCACCGGGAGTAGGGGAGTCGACAATGAGCAGTTCTTC. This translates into CASSFTGSRGVDNEQFF.

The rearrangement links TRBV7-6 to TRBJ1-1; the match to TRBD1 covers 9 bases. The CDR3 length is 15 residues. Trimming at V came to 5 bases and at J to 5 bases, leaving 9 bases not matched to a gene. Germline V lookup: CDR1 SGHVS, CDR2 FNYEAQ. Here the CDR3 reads CASSPYDRGGTEAFF. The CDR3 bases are TGTGCCAGCAGCCCGTACGACAGGGGGGGTACTGAAGCTTTCTTT.

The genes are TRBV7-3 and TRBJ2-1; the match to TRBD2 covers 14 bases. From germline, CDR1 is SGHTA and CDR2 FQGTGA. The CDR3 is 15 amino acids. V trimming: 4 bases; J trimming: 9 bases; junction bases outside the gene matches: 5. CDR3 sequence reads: CASSSGTSGRREQFF. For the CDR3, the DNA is TGTGCCAGCAGCTCCGGGACTAGCGGGAGACGTGAGCAGTTCTTC. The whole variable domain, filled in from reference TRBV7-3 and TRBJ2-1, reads GAGVSQTPSNKVTEKGKYVELRCDPISGHTALYWYRQSLGQGPEFLIYFQGTGAADDSGLPNDRFFAVRPEGSVSTLKIQRTERGDSAVYLCASSSGTSGRREQFFGPGTRLTVL.

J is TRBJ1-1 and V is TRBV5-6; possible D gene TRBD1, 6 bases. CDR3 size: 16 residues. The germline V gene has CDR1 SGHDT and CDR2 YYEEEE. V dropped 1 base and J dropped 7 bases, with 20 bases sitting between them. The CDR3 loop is CASSLNRRSGASEAFF. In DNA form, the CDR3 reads TGTGCCAGCAGCTTGAACCGCAGGTCAGGGGCTAGTGAAGCTTTCTTT.

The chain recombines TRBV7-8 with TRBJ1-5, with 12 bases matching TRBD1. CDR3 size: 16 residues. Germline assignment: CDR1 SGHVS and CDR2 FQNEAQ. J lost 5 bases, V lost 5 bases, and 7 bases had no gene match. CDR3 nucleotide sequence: TGTGCCAGCAGCATATGGGACAGGGGGCTGGATCAGCCCCAGCATTTT. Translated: CASSIWDRGLDQPQHF.

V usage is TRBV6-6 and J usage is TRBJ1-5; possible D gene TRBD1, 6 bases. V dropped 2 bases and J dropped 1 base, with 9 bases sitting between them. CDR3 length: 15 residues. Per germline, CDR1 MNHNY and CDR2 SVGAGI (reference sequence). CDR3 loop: CASSYGGASNQPQHF. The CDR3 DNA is TGTGCCAGCAGTTACGGGGGGGCGAGCAATCAGCCCCAGCATTTT.

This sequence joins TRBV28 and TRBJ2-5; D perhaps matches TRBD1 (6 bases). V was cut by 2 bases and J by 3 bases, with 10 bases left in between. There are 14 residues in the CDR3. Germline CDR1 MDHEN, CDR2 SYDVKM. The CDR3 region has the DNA TGTGCCAGCAGTTTAGCCGGGACAAAAGAGACCCAGTACTTC. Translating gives CASSLAGTKETQYF.

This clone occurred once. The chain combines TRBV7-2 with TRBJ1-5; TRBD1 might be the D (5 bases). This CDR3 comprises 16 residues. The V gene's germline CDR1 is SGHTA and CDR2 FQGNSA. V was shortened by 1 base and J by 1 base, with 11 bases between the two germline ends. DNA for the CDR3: TGTGCCAGCAGCTTAGATGCGGGGGGGAGCAATCAGCCCCAGCATTTT. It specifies CASSLDAGGSNQPQHF.

The CDR3 loop is CASPTGGGGLGEKLFF. The DNA for the CDR3 is TGTGCCAGTCCTACGGGGGGGGGCGGCCTGGGTGAAAAACTGTTTTTT. This chain connects TRBV19 to TRBJ1-4; tentative D call: TRBD1 (6 bases). Trimming took 8 bases from V and 7 from J, leaving 23 bases between them. Germline V gene lookup returns CDR1 LNHDA and CDR2 SQIVND (reference sequence). There are 16 residues in the CDR3.

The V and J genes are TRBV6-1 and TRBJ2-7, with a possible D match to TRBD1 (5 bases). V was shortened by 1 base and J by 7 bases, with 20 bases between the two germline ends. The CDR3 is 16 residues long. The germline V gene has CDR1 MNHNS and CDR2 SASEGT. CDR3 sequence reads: CASSEVGRVIHREQYF. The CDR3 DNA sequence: TGTGCCAGCAGTGAAGTAGGCAGGGTTATCCACCGGGAGCAGTACTTC.

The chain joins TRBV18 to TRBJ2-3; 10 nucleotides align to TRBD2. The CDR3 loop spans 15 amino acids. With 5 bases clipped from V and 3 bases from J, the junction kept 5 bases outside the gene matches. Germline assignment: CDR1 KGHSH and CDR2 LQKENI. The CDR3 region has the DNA TGTGCCAGCTCATCAGGACTAGCGGAAACAGATACGCAGTATTTT. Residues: CASSSGLAETDTQYF.

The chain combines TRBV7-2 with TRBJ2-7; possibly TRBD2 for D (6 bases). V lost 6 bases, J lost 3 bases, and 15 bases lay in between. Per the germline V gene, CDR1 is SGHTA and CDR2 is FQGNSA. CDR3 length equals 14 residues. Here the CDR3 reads CASRVNAGSYEQYF. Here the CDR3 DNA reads TGTGCCAGCAGAGTCAACGCGGGGAGCTACGAGCAGTACTTC.

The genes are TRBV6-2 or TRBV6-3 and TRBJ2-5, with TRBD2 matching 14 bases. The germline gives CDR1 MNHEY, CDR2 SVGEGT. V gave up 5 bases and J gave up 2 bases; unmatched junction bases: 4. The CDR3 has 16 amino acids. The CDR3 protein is CASSHGLAGGQETQYF. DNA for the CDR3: TGTGCCAGCAGTCACGGACTAGCGGGGGGACAAGAGACCCAGTACTTC.

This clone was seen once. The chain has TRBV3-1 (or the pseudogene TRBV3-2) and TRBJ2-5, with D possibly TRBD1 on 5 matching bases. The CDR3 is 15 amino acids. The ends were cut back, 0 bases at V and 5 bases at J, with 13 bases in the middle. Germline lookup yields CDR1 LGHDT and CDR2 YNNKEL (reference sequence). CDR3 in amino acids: CASSQEGAIRETQYF. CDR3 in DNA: TGTGCCAGCAGCCAAGAAGGGGCGATTAGGGAGACCCAGTACTTC.

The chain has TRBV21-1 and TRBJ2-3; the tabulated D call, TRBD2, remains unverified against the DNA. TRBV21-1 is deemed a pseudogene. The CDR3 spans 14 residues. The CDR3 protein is CASSKRAGDCTQYF. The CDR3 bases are TGTGCCAGCAGCAAACGGGCGGGAGATTGTACGCAGTATTTT.

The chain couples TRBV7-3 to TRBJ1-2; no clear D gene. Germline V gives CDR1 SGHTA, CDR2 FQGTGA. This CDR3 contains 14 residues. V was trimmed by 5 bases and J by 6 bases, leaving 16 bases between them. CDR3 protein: CASSPYVRDDGYTF. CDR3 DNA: TGTGCCAGCAGCCCCTATGTCCGCGATGATGGCTACACCTTC.

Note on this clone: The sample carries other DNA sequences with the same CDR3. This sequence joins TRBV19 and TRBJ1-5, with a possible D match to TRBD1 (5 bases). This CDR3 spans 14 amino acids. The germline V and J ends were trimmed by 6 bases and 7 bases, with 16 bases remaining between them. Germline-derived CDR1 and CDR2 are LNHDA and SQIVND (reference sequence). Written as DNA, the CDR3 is TGTGCCAGTAGCCCCCCCAAGGGGTTCCAGCCCCAGCATTTT. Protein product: CASSPPKGFQPQHF.

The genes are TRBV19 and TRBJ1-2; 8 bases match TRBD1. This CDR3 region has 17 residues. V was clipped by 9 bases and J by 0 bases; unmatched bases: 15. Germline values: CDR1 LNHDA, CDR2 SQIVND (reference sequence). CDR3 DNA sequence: TGTGCCAGCTCAATTAGAATAACAGGGGGAGCTAACTATGGCTACACCTTC. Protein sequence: CASSIRITGGANYGYTF.